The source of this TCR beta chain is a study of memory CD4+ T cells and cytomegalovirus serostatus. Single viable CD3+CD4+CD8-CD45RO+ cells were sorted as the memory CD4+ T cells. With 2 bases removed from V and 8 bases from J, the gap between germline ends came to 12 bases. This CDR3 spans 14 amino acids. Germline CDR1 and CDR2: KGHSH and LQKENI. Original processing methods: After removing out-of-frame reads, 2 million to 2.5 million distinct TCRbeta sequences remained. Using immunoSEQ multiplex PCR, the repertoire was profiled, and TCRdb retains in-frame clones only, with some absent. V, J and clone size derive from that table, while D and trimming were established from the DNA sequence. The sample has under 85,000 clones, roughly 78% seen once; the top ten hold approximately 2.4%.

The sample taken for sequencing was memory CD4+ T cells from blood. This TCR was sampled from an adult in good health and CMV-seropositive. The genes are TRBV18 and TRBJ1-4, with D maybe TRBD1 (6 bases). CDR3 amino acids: CASSPTGQGEKLFF. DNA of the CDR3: TGTGCCAGCTCACCAACAGGGCAGGGGGAAAAACTGTTTTTT.